This T cell receptor (beta chain) was identified in a study of regulatory T cells in long-lasting Graves disease. Study details: Over-5-year antithyroid drug use with positive TSH receptor antibodies defined persistent Graves' disease in the study.

This clonotype has a count of ten or more. Its target is unknown. Overall study findings and caveats: Newly diagnosed patients had higher TCR diversity than persistent Graves' patients did.

With iRepertoire HTBI primers and Arm-PCR of CDR3 regions, TCR beta libraries were built. TCRdb redid the calling of the multiplex PCR reads with MiXCR, one entry per CDR3 protein. Counted here are 300,000 to 500,000 distinct CDR3 sequences, around 20% occurring once; the ten biggest clones make up around 21%. As for time point: persistent/refractory GD, antithyroid drugs over 5 years with positive TRAb. RNA isolated from PBMCs was used to make the TCR library. The clonotype originates from a female donor with Graves disease. Sequenced material: peripheral blood mononuclear cells (PBMCs), taken when the disease was refractory, from a patient treated with antithyroid drugs.

The CDR3 reads CASSIPLWRKQKGGYTF. CDR3 in DNA: TGTGCCAGCAGTATCCCCCTATGGAGAAAACAAAAGGGTGGCTACACCTTC. The V gene is TRBV28, the J gene TRBJ1-2; D remains unclear. In germline, CDR1 is MDHEN, CDR2 SYDVKM. This CDR3 is 17 amino acids long. Trimming took 5 bases from V and 7 from J, leaving 26 bases between them.